This T cell receptor (beta chain) was found in a study of T cells in Graves' hyperthyroidism and ophthalmopathy. Study information: Peripheral blood collection took place at initial diagnosis, before any treatment.

Hyperthyroidism had been newly diagnosed in patients aged 18 to 65, and its duration was under 2 months. Patients with uncontrolled infections, other autoimmune diseases, pregnancy or lactation were excluded. V lost 2 bases to trimming and J lost 2 bases, with 12 bases between them. The CDR3 has 15 amino acids. This clonotype was detected many times. TCR beta CDR3 region amplification was performed from RNA transcripts. Using the HTBI primer set, a first-round RT-PCR was run on the TCR CDR3. Each CDR3 protein is one row after TCRdb ran MiXCR on the multiplex PCR reads. Here the sample spans about 260,000 distinct CDR3 sequences, 20% to 25% being singletons.

The sample comprised blood. The J gene is TRBJ1-2, the V gene TRBV12-3 or TRBV12-4; no clear D gene. The receptor comes from a man aged 40-55 years with Graves' hyperthyroidism that later progressed to Graves' ophthalmopathy. The CDR3 coding sequence is TGTGCCAGCAGTTTATTTTGGGATACAAACTATGGCTACACCTTC. This sequence encodes CASSLFWDTNYGYTF.